This T cell receptor beta chain came from a study of blood T cell repertoires in COVID-19. About the research overall: Sample material is recorded as cDNA or gDNA derived from T cells, B-cell-depleted T cells, or PBMCs.

In the original analysis: Amplified reference gene primers provided the basis for estimating nucleated cell counts. The data were produced by immunoSEQ multiplex PCR, yet TCRdb's version contains in-frame clones alone and is incomplete. That table is the source of V, J and clone size, and D and trimming were worked out from the DNA. The repertoire holds 32,000 or so clones, roughly 90% seen once, with 1.5% to 2.5% in the top ten. CDR1 is LGHNA, CDR2 YSLEER, per germline. The CDR3 is made up of 16 amino acids. Trimming removed 0 bases from V and 2 bases from J; junction bases left unmatched: 4. The sequencing input was peripheral blood. The chain is built from TRBV4-3 and TRBJ1-2; 9 nucleotides match TRBD1. The sequence derives from a man aged 50 to 59 with active or convalescent COVID-19. The CDR3 is CASSQDWGQGNYGYTF. The CDR3 coding sequence is TGCGCCAGCAGCCAAGATTGGGGACAGGGCAACTATGGCTACACCTTC.